The clone carrying this TCR beta chain was observed a single time. Its antigen is currently unknown. CDR3 length: 14 residues. J was trimmed by 5 bases and V by 5 bases; bases with no gene match: 6. The V gene's germline CDR1 is LNHDA and CDR2 SQIVND (reference sequence). Profiled with immunoSEQ multiplex PCR; TCRdb holds only in-frame clones, not every one. The sample holds about 120,000 clones, around 82% seen once. The sample originates from a study of radiation and T cells in renal cell carcinoma. Described time point: blood 2 weeks post-SBRT. As to treatment: 15 Gy SBRT to primary tumor, nephrectomy 4 weeks later. Findings and limits, study-wide: From baseline, blood top tumor clonotypes peaked at 2 weeks post-radiation.

The V and J genes are TRBV19 and TRBJ2-1, with 7 bases aligning to TRBD1. The sequence derives from a man in his forties or fifties with renal cell carcinoma. This material consisted of blood, taken from a patient whose treatment included radiotherapy and nephrectomy. The CDR3 DNA is TGTGCCAGTAGTCCAGGGACAGCTCACAATGAGCAGTTCTTC. The encoded protein is CASSPGTAHNEQFF.